The sequence of this T cell receptor (beta chain) was determined in a study of early T cells in non-severe SARS-CoV-2 infection. About the research overall: The input, bulk RNA from unsorted whole blood, was sequenced, and chains were unpaired.

V shed 5 bases and J shed 2 bases, with 13 bases lying between them. The length of the CDR3 is 14 residues. Looked up from germline, CDR1 is MNHEY and CDR2 is SVGEGT. Study results and caveats: The VDJdb matching leaned toward anti-spike CD8 responses and overlooked private and CD4 specificities.

This clonotype was recorded at least ten times. Its cognate antigen is unknown. Individual cDNA molecules each received unique molecular identifiers attached to them. One entry per CDR3 protein, called by TCRdb with MiXCR from the 5' RACE reads. This sample has about 97,000 distinct CDR3 sequences, with approximately 10% found just once. The sequenced sample was whole blood, obtained at baseline. V and J are TRBV6-2 or TRBV6-3 and TRBJ2-7, with D possibly TRBD2 on 6 matching bases. This TCR came from an adult who was a healthcare worker with PCR-confirmed SARS-CoV-2 infection or an uninfected control (not recorded which). In nucleotides, the CDR3 is TGTGCCAGCAGTCCGTTAACGGGGGCCTACGAGCAGTACTTC. This sequence encodes CASSPLTGAYEQYF.